This T cell receptor beta chain was captured by sequencing in a study of OX40 agonist ivuxolimab in advanced cancers. Study-level information: The diagnoses of dose-escalation patients were hepatocellular carcinoma, melanoma, renal cell or head and neck cancer. Whole-study findings and limits: Relative to CD4+, CD8+ T cells held more expanded clones on average. The specificity for antigen of the expanded peripheral T cells was not determined.

Of note for this clone: Antigen unknown.

Profiled with immunoSEQ multiplex PCR; TCRdb holds only in-frame clones, not every one. The sample holds some 60,000 clones, about 90% seen once. This TCR was sampled from an adult with an advanced solid tumor such as melanoma, head and neck, liver or kidney cancer. Sequencing used CD4+ or CD8+ T cells sorted from blood, obtained in a trial of the OX40 agonist ivuxolimab.

This CDR3 reads CASSIQETQYF. The CDR3 DNA follows: TGTGCCAGCAGTATACAAGAGACCCAGTACTTC. This rearrangement joins TRBV2 to TRBJ2-5; the D is unclear. The germline V and J ends were trimmed by 5 bases and 2 bases, with 3 bases remaining between them. This CDR3 is built from 11 residues. Germline CDR1 reads SNHLY; CDR2 reads FYNNEI.